Listed below are T cell receptor beta chains from one sample, sequenced in a study of blood T cell repertoires in COVID-19. Sequencing used immunoSEQ multiplex PCR; TCRdb keeps in-frame clones, though not all of them. The sample comprises approximately 350,000 clones, approximately 88% of which are singletons, and around 2.8% rests with the top ten. Specimen: peripheral blood. The origin of the receptors is a young woman with COVID-19, enrolled during active disease. CDR3s include the opening cysteine and the closing phenylalanine or tryptophan.

v_gene: TRBV19
j_gene: TRBJ1-2
CDR3aa: CASSPGQVGYTF

v_gene: TRBV6-2/TRBV6-3
j_gene: TRBJ1-5
CDR3aa: CASSYSNRELLPQHF

v_gene: TRBV11-3
j_gene: TRBJ1-4
CDR3aa: CASSTGQTATNEKLFF

v_gene: TRBV3-1/TRBV3-2
j_gene: TRBJ1-4
CDR3aa: CASSQDLTGETKEKLFF

v_gene: TRBV5-1
j_gene: TRBJ2-3
CDR3aa: CASSSTDSTDTQYF

v_gene: TRBV4-1
j_gene: TRBJ2-2
CDR3aa: CASSQSQGVPGELFF

v_gene: TRBV6-4
j_gene: TRBJ2-7
CDR3aa: CASSDWEAGATLLRRDYEQYF

v_gene: TRBV27
j_gene: TRBJ2-3
CDR3aa: CASSTGDTQYF

v_gene: TRBV5-1
j_gene: TRBJ2-7
CDR3aa: CARSFLSRGAGASYEQYF

v_gene: TRBV7-6
j_gene: TRBJ2-1
CDR3aa: CASSKGLAGSGEQFF

v_gene: TRBV5-4
j_gene: TRBJ1-1
CDR3aa: CASSSGQTLEAFF

v_gene: TRBV4-3
j_gene: TRBJ2-3
CDR3aa: CASSQDRAASDTQYF

v_gene: TRBV5-1
j_gene: TRBJ2-1
CDR3aa: CASSLARGSYNEQFF

v_gene: TRBV5-5
j_gene: TRBJ1-1
CDR3aa: CASSLARTDSEAFF

v_gene: TRBV4-3
j_gene: TRBJ2-6
CDR3aa: CASSQVGFSGANVLTF

v_gene: TRBV3-1/TRBV3-2
j_gene: TRBJ2-1
CDR3aa: CASSHRGSRNEQFF

v_gene: TRBV24-1
j_gene: TRBJ2-1
CDR3aa: CATSSRADSYNEQFF

v_gene: TRBV19
j_gene: TRBJ2-2
CDR3aa: CATSSGAGGHTGELFF

v_gene: TRBV6-6
j_gene: TRBJ2-7
CDR3aa: CASSYFGTGGVYEQYF

v_gene: TRBV7-2
j_gene: TRBJ1-1
CDR3aa: CASSLAGGMNTEAFF

v_gene: TRBV29-1
j_gene: TRBJ1-2
CDR3aa: CSVVSGQGYGYTF

v_gene: TRBV19
j_gene: TRBJ2-3
CDR3aa: CASSPQGSVSTDTQYF

v_gene: TRBV29-1
j_gene: TRBJ2-1
CDR3aa: CSVDSASYNEQFF

v_gene: TRBV6-5
j_gene: TRBJ1-1
CDR3aa: CASRTSGTVVTEAFF

v_gene: TRBV7-9
j_gene: TRBJ1-2
CDR3aa: CASSLFAGGDYGYTF

v_gene: TRBV5-1
j_gene: TRBJ2-1
CDR3aa: CASSEQGQVRNEQFF